Given below is one TCR beta chain in context. This clonotype showed up just a few times. The antigen it binds to is not known. The record has no base qualities; no much larger clone is one base away. CDR1 and CDR2, looked up from the germline V gene, are SQVTM and ANQGSEA. The CDR3 spans 13 residues, from the cysteine through the phenylalanine. Just the 39-base CDR3 DNA is kept, in frame starting at base 1. V has 6 bases trimmed and J has 0 bases trimmed; junction bases matching no gene number 5. The library was obtained by 5' RACE. Sequencing used an Illumina HiSeq 2500. A second PCR of about 7 to 12 cycles was performed with a sample-barcoded 5' primer and a J-beta primer mix. A unique molecular identifier was introduced onto each TCR beta cDNA molecule by a template-switch 5' adaptor carrying 12 random nucleotides. Each sample yielded at least 3 million CDR3-containing paired-end reads. First-strand cDNA was synthesized from all RNA with the Mint cDNA synthesis kit, primed by a TRBC-specific oligonucleotide. After uracil-DNA glycosylase treatment, a first 18-cycle PCR used universal primers M1SS and BC2_uni_R on all cDNA. The authors processed their data as follows. For normalization, 1 million high-quality reads were randomly selected from each sample, with every read carrying a distinct molecular identifier. Instead of being binned into consensus sequences, reads that shared molecular identifiers were thrown out. MiTCR, set to a Q25 quality threshold and the strictest error-elimination algorithm, was used for CDR3 identification, clonotype clustering and error correction. A nonparametric unseen species model with Euler transformation was used to estimate a lower bound on total TCR beta diversity. The public reads were run again by TCRdb, first through fastp at Q25 and then through MiXCR, and only productive beta chains were kept. Rows with one shared CDR3 protein collapse into an entry with the most common genes and DNA. The V and J calls and clone size come from TCRdb's table, not from the authors' own analysis. The sample table holds approximately 760,000 distinct CDR3 sequences, of which roughly 25% were seen once. The ten top clones hold around 9.2% of the sample.

The data belong to a study of blood T cells in healthy people across ages (dated by TCRdb to the mid-2010s). About the investigation overall: In model experiments, roughly one uniquely barcoded TCR beta cDNA molecule per two T cells was captured by template switching. Using deep sequencing normalized with unique cDNA molecular identifiers, the study measured how TCR beta repertoire diversity changes with age. Donors were grouped into four age groups: young (average roughly 17 years), middle-aged (about 40), aged (around 66) and long-lived (about 82). The study analyzed two additional independent replicas of 1 million unique cDNA reads from the same blood draw for two donors, one aged 18 to 29 and one aged 80 or older.

What the authors observed across the whole study: The long-lived group showed more naive CD4+ T cells, fewer expanded clones and increased TCR diversity than the aged group, suggesting age selection. Because donor CMV infection status was unknown, age-related changes in expanded clonotypes were potentially confounded. A strong correlation was found between observed TCR beta diversity and the percentage of naive T cells measured by flow cytometry. Total diversity estimates from one million sequenced T cells were considered lower bounds and underestimates. Because profiling used bulk unsorted PBMCs, naive and antigen-experienced compartments could not be compared conclusively. Observed TCR beta diversity per million T cells fell roughly linearly with age, and a significant reduction was already apparent by age roughly 40.

Donors were 39 systemically healthy Caucasian individuals from Russia aged about 6 to 100 years. Each donor gave around 9.8 milliliters of peripheral blood, collected into EDTA-treated Vacutainer tubes. Ficoll-Paque density-gradient centrifugation was used to isolate PBMCs, with at least 6.5 million obtained per sample. Total RNA, at least 5 micrograms per sample, was extracted from PBMCs with Trizol reagent. For every donor, an aliquot of PBMCs went through flow cytometry to measure the percentages of naive CD45RAhigh/CD27high T cells. These same records also appear under a second study, on T cells of mothers and their children. Taken from the second paper: Nine systemically healthy Caucasian individuals, comprising three mothers and their six children, were included as donors. cDNA synthesis used all of the extracted RNA, with approximately 1.4 ug of RNA in each 15 ul reaction. Sample barcodes and 2-4 random nucleotides were added via the M1S primer in the second PCR. Over 8.5 million TCR beta CDR3 reads came from each mother, compared with some 3 million reads from each child. TCR recombination output is similarly shaped by thymic selection in related and unrelated pairs, with a minor effect exerted by inherited differences. Normalized repertoire overlap in related mother-child pairs was always slightly higher than in unrelated mother-child pairs, but the difference was never significant. With a sensitivity of about 100 clones per million clonotypes, no persistent microchimeric T cell clones were detected. In the study, deep NGS was used to compare the TCR beta repertoires of mothers and children, and features distinguishing related mother-child pairs from unrelated individuals were sought. On average, the children were 11 +/- 4 years old, while the mothers were about 37 +/- 4 years old. After adapter ligation was performed with NEBNext reagents, the libraries were sequenced on an Illumina HiSeq 2000 with 100+100 nt paired-end reads. To prevent cross-contamination, the mother and child libraries were prepared a month apart and were sequenced in separate runs. For each donor, somewhere between 500,000 and 2,000,000 distinct TCR beta clonotypes were identified. Naive TCR beta clonotypes were estimated from low-frequency clonotypes matched to each donor's FACS-determined naive share, without sorting.

Sample: blood. The clonotype comes from a boy aged 10-17 years in good health. The rearrangement combines TRBV29-1 with TRBJ2-7, and TRBD2 aligns with 7 junction nucleotides. The sequence in DNA is TGCAGCGTAAGAGCGGGAACCTCCTACGAGCAGTACTTC. This codes for CSVRAGTSYEQYF.